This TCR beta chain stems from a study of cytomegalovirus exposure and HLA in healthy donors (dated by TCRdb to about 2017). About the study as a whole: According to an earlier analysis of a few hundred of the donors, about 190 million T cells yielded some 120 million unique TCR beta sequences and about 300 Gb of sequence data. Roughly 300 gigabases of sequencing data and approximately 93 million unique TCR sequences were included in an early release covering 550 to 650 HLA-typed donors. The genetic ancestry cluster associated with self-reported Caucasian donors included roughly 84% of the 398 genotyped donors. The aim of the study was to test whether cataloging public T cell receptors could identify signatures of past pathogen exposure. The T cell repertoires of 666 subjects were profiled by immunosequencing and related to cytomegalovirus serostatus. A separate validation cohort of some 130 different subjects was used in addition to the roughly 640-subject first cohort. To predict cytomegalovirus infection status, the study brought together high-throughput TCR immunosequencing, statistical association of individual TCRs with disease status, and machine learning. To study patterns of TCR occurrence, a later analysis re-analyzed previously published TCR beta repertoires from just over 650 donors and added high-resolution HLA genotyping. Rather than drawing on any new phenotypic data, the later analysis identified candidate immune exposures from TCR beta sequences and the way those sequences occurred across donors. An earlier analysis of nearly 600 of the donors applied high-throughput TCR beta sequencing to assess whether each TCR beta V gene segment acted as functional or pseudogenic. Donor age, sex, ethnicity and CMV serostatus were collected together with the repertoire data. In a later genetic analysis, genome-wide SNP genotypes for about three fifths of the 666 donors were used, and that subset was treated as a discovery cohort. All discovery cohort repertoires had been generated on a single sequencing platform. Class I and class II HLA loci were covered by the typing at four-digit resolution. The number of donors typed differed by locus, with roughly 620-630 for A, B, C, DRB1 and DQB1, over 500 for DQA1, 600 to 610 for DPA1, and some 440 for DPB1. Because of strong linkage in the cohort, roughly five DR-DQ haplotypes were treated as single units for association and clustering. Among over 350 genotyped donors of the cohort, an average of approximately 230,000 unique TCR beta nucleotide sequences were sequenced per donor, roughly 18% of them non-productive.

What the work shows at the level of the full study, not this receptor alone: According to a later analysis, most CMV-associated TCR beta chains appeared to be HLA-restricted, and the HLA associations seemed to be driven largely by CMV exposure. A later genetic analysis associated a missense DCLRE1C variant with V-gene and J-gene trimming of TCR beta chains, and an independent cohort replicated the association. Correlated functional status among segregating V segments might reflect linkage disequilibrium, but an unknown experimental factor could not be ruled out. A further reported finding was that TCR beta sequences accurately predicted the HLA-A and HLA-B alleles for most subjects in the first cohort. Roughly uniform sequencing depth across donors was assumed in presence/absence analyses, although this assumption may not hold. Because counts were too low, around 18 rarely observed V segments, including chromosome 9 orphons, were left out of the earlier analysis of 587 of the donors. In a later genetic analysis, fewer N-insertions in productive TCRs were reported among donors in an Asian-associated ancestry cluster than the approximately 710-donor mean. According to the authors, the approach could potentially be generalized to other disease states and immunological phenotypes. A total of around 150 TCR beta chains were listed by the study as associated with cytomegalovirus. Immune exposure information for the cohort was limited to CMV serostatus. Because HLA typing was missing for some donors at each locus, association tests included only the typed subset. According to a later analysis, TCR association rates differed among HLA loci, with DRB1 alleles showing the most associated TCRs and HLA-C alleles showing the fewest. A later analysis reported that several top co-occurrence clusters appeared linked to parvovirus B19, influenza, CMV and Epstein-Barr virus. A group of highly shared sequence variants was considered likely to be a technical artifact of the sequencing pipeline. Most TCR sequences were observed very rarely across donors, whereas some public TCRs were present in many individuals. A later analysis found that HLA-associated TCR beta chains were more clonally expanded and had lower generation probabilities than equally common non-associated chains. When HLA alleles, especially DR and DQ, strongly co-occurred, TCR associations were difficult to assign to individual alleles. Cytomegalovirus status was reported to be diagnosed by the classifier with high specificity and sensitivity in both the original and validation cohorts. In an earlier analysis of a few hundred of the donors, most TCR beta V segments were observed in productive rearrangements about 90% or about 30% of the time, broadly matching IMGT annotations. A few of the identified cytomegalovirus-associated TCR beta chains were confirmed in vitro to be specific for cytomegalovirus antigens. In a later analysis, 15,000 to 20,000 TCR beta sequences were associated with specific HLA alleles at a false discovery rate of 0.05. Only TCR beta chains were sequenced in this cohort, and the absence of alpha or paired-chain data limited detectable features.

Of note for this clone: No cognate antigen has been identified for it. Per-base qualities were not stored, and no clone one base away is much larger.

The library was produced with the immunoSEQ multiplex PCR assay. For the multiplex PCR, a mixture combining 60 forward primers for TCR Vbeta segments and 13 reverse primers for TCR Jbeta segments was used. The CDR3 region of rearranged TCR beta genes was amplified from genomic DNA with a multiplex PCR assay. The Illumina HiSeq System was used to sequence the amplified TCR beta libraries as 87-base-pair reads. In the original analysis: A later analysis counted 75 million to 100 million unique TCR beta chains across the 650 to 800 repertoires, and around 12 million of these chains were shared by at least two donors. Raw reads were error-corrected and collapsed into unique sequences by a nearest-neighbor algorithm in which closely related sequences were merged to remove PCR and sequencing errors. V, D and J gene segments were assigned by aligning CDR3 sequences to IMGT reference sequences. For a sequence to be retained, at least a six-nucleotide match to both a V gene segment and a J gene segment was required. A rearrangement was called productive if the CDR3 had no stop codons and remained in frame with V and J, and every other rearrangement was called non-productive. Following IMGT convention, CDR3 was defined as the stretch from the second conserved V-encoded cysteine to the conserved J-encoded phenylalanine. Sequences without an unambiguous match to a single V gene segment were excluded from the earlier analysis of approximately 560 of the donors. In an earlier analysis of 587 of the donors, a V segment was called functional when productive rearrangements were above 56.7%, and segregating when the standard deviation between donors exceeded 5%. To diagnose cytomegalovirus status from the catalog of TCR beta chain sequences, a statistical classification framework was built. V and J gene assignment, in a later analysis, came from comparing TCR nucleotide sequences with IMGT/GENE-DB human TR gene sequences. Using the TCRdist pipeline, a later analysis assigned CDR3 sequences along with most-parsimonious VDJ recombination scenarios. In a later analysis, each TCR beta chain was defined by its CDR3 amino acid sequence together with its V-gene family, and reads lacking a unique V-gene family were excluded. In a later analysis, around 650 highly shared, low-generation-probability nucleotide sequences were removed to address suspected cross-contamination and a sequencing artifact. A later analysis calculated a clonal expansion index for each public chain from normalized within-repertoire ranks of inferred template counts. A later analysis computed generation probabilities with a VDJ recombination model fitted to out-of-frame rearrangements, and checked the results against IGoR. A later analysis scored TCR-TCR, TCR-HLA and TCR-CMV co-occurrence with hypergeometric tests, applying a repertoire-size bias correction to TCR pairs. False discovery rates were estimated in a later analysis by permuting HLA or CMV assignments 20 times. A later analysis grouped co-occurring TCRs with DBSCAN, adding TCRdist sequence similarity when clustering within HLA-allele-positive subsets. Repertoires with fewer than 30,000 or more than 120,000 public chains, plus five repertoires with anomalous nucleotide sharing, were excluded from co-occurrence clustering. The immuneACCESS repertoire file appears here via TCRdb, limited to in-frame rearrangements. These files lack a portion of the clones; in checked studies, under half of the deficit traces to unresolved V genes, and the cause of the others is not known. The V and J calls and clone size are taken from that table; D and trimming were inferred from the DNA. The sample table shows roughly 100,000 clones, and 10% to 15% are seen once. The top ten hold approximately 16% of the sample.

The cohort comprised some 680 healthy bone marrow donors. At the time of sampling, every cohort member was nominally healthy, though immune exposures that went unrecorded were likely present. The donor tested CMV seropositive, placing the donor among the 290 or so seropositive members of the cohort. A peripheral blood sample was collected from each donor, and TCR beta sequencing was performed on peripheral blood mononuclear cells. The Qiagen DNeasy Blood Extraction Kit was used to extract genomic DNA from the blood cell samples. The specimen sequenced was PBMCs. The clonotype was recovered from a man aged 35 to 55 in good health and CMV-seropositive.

The CDR3 protein sequence reads: CSVEDRVETQYF. The bases read TGCAGCGTTGAAGACCGGGTCGAGACCCAGTACTTC. The rearranged chain carries TRBV29-1 and TRBJ2-5, with no confident D gene call. Via the germline V gene, CDR1 is SQVTM and CDR2 ANQGSEA. From its cysteine to its phenylalanine, the CDR3 spans 12 amino acids. Only the CDR3 region is kept as DNA, spanning 36 bases read in frame from base 1. The junction carries 7 bases between V and J, which are trimmed by 0 bases and 5 bases respectively. The CDR3, completed at both ends by the reference TRBV29-1 and TRBJ2-5 genes, gives the full variable domain SAVISQKPSRDICQRGTSLTIQCQVDSQVTMMFWYRQQPGQSLTLIATANQGSEATYESGFVIDKFPISRPNLTFSTLTVSNMSPEDSSIYLCSVEDRVETQYFGPGTRLLVL.